The rows below give T cell receptor beta chains drawn from one sample of a study of cytomegalovirus exposure and HLA in healthy donors. The repertoire was sequenced with immunoSEQ multiplex PCR; TCRdb's copy has only in-frame clones and lacks some. The data hold around 80,000 clones, with approximately 60% observed a single time. The material sequenced was PBMCs. The origin of the receptors is a male donor in good health and CMV-seropositive. Both conserved end residues are part of each CDR3. A D gene is named only where the DNA matches it firmly. A row's size may be missing; if present it is once, few, many or a size class.

CDR3 protein	CDR3 DNA	V gene	clone size	D gene	J gene
CATGQASRPYEQYF	TGTGCCACCGGACAGGCGTCAAGACCCTACGAGCAGTACTTC	TRBV7-2	.	TRBD1	TRBJ2-7
CASSVSLSQPQHF	TGTGCCAGCAGTGTAAGCCTAAGTCAGCCCCAGCATTTT	TRBV6-1	medium-sized	.	TRBJ1-5
CASMMGTGVYEQYF	TGTGCCAGCATGATGGGGACAGGGGTTTACGAGCAGTACTTC	TRBV6-5	.	TRBD1	TRBJ2-7
CASRAGTGIYYGYTF	TGTGCCAGCAGGGCCGGGACAGGCATTTACTATGGCTACACCTTC	TRBV28	few	TRBD1	TRBJ1-2
CASSRADSYEQYF	TGTGCCAGCAGCCGCGCGGACTCCTACGAGCAGTACTTC	TRBV5-5	.	.	TRBJ2-7
CASLLAENTGELFF	TGCGCCAGTTTACTAGCGGAGAACACCGGGGAGCTGTTTTTT	TRBV5-1	.	TRBD2	TRBJ2-2
CASSAGLYEQYF	TGTGCCAGCAGCGCGGGGCTCTACGAGCAGTACTTC	TRBV27	.	.	TRBJ2-7
CAWRDGGALYEQYF	TGTGCCTGGAGGGACGGGGGGGCCCTCTACGAGCAGTACTTC	TRBV30	few	TRBD2	TRBJ2-7
CAWSVGRVDTGELFF	TGTGCCTGGAGTGTAGGGCGGGTGGACACCGGGGAGCTGTTTTTT	TRBV30	few	.	TRBJ2-2
CASSLTDRVSTDTQYF	TGTGCCAGCAGCTTGACCGACAGAGTTAGCACAGATACGCAGTATTTT	TRBV5-6	.	.	TRBJ2-3
CASSPRQRGYEQYF	TGTGCCAGCAGCCCTCGCCAGAGAGGCTACGAGCAGTACTTC	TRBV11-1	.	.	TRBJ2-7
CASSLVEARTSGGYTF	TGTGCCAGCAGCTTGGTTGAAGCACGGACTTCGGGAGGCTACACCTTC	TRBV5-4	few	.	TRBJ1-2
CASTIAGTSTDTQYF	TGTGCCAGCACCATAGCGGGTACTAGCACAGATACGCAGTATTTT	TRBV28	.	TRBD2	TRBJ2-3
CASSVGWQGGTDTQYF	TGTGCCAGCAGCGTAGGTTGGCAGGGGGGCACAGATACGCAGTATTTT	TRBV9	.	TRBD1	TRBJ2-3
CASSLELTPQHF	TGTGCCAGCAGCTTAGAGCTCACCCCCCAGCATTTT	TRBV7-2	.	.	TRBJ1-5
CASSISSRGSGANVLTF	TGTGCCAGTAGTATAAGCAGTCGGGGAAGTGGGGCCAACGTCCTGACTTTC	TRBV19	few	.	TRBJ2-6
CASSIRQDVSTEAFF	TGTGCCAGTAGTATCCGACAGGACGTCTCCACTGAAGCTTTCTTT	TRBV19	.	.	TRBJ1-1
CASSGRGLDPFYNEQFF	TGTGCCAGCAGCGGCAGGGGGCTAGACCCCTTTTACAATGAGCAGTTCTTC	TRBV27	.	TRBD1	TRBJ2-1
CASSEDGGSYGYTF	TGTGCCAGCAGTGAAGACGGGGGATCGTATGGCTACACCTTC	TRBV6-1	.	.	TRBJ1-2
CASGRTGVYEQYF	TGTGCCAGCGGCCGGACAGGGGTCTACGAGCAGTACTTC	TRBV7-9	.	TRBD1	TRBJ2-7
CASSYGPRDSPLF	TGTGCCAGCAGTTATGGCCCCCGGGACAGCCCCCTCTTC	TRBV6-5	.	TRBD1	TRBJ2-1
CASSLGGGSHQPQHF	TGTGCCAGCAGCTTAGGGGGGGGATCTCATCAGCCCCAGCATTTT	TRBV7-2	.	.	TRBJ1-5
CASSLGGAGEQYF	TGTGCCAGCAGCTTAGGTGGAGCGGGAGAGCAGTACTTC	TRBV7-9	.	TRBD2	TRBJ2-7
CASSLRQGSRETQYF	TGTGCCAGCAGTTTACGACAGGGGAGTAGGGAGACCCAGTACTTC	TRBV28	.	TRBD1	TRBJ2-5
CASSVTGGNQPQHF	TGTGCCAGCAGTGTGACAGGGGGTAATCAGCCCCAGCATTTT	TRBV2	.	TRBD1	TRBJ1-5
CASSLTSGSGTGELFF	TGTGCCAGCAGCTTAACTAGCGGGAGTGGGACCGGGGAGCTGTTTTTT	TRBV7-2	.	TRBD2	TRBJ2-2
CASSVEPGSHEQYF	TGTGCCAGCAGCGTAGAGCCGGGTTCCCACGAGCAGTACTTC	TRBV9	.	.	TRBJ2-7
CASSLPPTGIGNTEAFF	TGTGCCAGCAGTTTACCCCCGACAGGGATCGGGAACACTGAAGCTTTCTTT	TRBV27	.	TRBD1	TRBJ1-1
CASSLDRGAEAFF	TGTGCCAGCAGCTTAGACAGGGGAGCCGAAGCTTTCTTT	TRBV7-9	.	TRBD1	TRBJ1-1
CASSHTGWSFTEAFF	TGCGCCAGCAGCCACACAGGGTGGAGTTTCACTGAAGCTTTCTTT	TRBV4-1	.	.	TRBJ1-1
CASSPPTVAPDNEQFF	TGTGCCAGCAGCCCCCCGACAGTAGCCCCTGACAATGAGCAGTTCTTC	TRBV11-2	.	.	TRBJ2-1
CASSPSGMAVNEQFF	TGCGCCAGCAGCCCTAGCGGGATGGCCGTCAATGAGCAGTTCTTC	TRBV4-1	few	TRBD2	TRBJ2-1
CASSLSIYWGPLNTTDTQYF	TGTGCCAGCAGTTTGAGTATCTATTGGGGGCCACTTAACACAACAGATACGCAGTATTTT	TRBV28	.	.	TRBJ2-3
CASSSRRRENYEQYF	TGTGCCAGCAGCAGCCGCCGGCGGGAGAACTACGAGCAGTACTTC	TRBV11-1	.	TRBD2	TRBJ2-7
CASNGGSTYEQYF	TGTGCCAGCAACGGAGGGAGCACCTACGAGCAGTACTTC	TRBV7-9	.	.	TRBJ2-7
CSVAGTELAKNIQYF	TGCAGCGTTGCCGGGACAGAGCTAGCCAAAAACATTCAGTACTTC	TRBV29-1	.	TRBD1	TRBJ2-4
CASSSGTNTGELFF	TGCGCCAGCAGCTCCGGGACTAACACCGGGGAGCTGTTTTTT	TRBV5-1	medium-sized	.	TRBJ2-2
CAWSEETVNSPLHF	TGTGCCTGGAGTGAGGAGACAGTTAATTCACCCCTCCACTTT	TRBV30	.	.	TRBJ1-6
CASSQDTRAEAFF	TGCGCCAGCAGCCAAGATACGAGGGCTGAAGCTTTCTTT	TRBV4-1	.	.	TRBJ1-1
CASGRVWTEAFF	TGTGCCAGTGGGAGGGTCTGGACTGAAGCTTTCTTT	TRBV19	.	.	TRBJ1-1
CASSTGTSTKETQYF	TGTGCCAGTAGTACAGGGACATCTACGAAAGAGACCCAGTACTTC	TRBV19	once	.	TRBJ2-5
CASSSGEETQYF	TGTGCCAGCAGTTCAGGGGAAGAGACCCAGTACTTC	TRBV28	once	.	TRBJ2-5
CASSIRGLGANVLTF	TGTGCCAGCAGTATCAGGGGGCTCGGGGCCAACGTCCTGACTTTC	TRBV7-2	.	TRBD1	TRBJ2-6
CASSIVSSYNEQFF	TGTGCCAGCAGTATTGTCAGCTCCTACAATGAGCAGTTCTTC	TRBV27	few	.	TRBJ2-1
CASSQDKGTLQGAYTEAFF	TGCGCCAGCAGCCAAGATAAAGGAACTTTACAGGGGGCTTACACTGAAGCTTTCTTT	TRBV4-3	few	TRBD1	TRBJ1-1
CASSLVGTGNRNSPLHF	TGTGCCAGCAGCTTAGTCGGGACAGGGAATAGAAATTCACCCCTCCACTTT	TRBV7-2	.	TRBD1	TRBJ1-6